This TCR beta chain was captured by sequencing in a study of breast tumors, draining lymph nodes, adjacent tissues. Study-wide results and limits: Most tumor T cells seemingly derive from lymph node, then expand in tumor. Tumors had less TCR diversity than lymph nodes, more than nontumor tissue. The lymph node origin of tumor T cells was framed as consistent with a hypothesis, not demonstrated. Compared with basal-like, luminal-like tumors shared significantly more repertoire with nontumor tissue.

With regard to this clonotype: Its antigen is still unknown.

From germline, CDR1 is SQVTM and CDR2 ANQGSEA. This CDR3 contains 13 residues. V lost 5 bases and J 4 bases, leaving 12 bases between the germline ends. TCRdb reprocessed the multiplex PCR reads with MiXCR, giving one entry per CDR3 protein. The sample lists roughly 21,000 distinct CDR3 sequences; about 50% were seen once. The receptor's source is a female donor with breast cancer. Some clones in this sample may be carry-over from other donors' samples. V is TRBV29-1 and J is TRBJ1-5; D possibly corresponds to TRBD1 (5 bases). Sequencing was carried out using breast tumor tissue. DNA for the CDR3: TGCAGCGTTTGTACAGGCATAAATCAGCCCCAGCATTTT. Its protein product is CSVCTGINQPQHF.